Following are 13 T cell receptor beta chains from one sample sequenced in a study of T cells in Graves' hyperthyroidism and ophthalmopathy. Amplification of TCR beta CDR3 regions used RNA as the template. Using the HTBI primer set, a first-round RT-PCR was run on the TCR CDR3. TCRdb redid the calling of the multiplex PCR reads with MiXCR, one entry per CDR3 protein. Of some 490,000 distinct CDR3 sequences listed, about 20% are singletons. The specimen was blood. Receptors originate from a woman in her 70s with Graves' ophthalmopathy.

V and J are TRBV4-1 and TRBJ1-3, with TRBD1 as a possible D gene (5 bases). V lost 4 bases and J lost 4, with 17 bases in between. From germline, CDR1 is MGHRA and CDR2 YSYEKL. The CDR3 extends over 16 amino acids. The CDR3 loop reads CASSRLFGAEGNTIYF. The CDR3 DNA follows: TGCGCCAGCAGCCGCCTCTTCGGGGCTGAAGGAAACACCATATATTTT.

There are many counts of this clonotype. The chain employs TRBV10-3 and TRBJ2-7; 8 nucleotides align to TRBD1. CDR3 length: 14 amino acids. J lost 0 bases, V lost 3 bases, and 1 base had no gene match. Germline V lookup: CDR1 ENHRY, CDR2 SYGVKD. This chain's CDR3 is CAISDRGLSYEQYF. The CDR3 region has the DNA TGTGCCATCAGTGACAGGGGGCTCTCCTACGAGCAGTACTTC.

J is TRBJ1-1 and V is TRBV7-8, with D possibly matching TRBD1 (6 bases). CDR1 is SGHVS, CDR2 FQNEAQ, per germline. The ends were cut back, 1 base at V and 5 bases at J, with 14 bases in the middle. The CDR3 length is 15 residues. CDR3 protein: CASSLEGRGRTEAFF. The DNA for the CDR3 is TGTGCCAGCAGCTTAGAGGGCAGGGGAAGGACTGAAGCTTTCTTT.

This clonotype has ten or more counts. The chain employs TRBV12-3 or TRBV12-4 and TRBJ2-7; 8 nucleotides line up with TRBD1. The CDR3 has 15 amino acids. Trimming took 5 bases from V and 6 from J; bases not matched to a gene: 12. This chain's CDR3 is CASSHRGTVESEQYF. Written as DNA, the CDR3 is TGTGCCAGCAGTCACAGGGGGACAGTTGAAAGCGAGCAGTACTTC.

This clonotype has only a few counts. The chain uses TRBV5-1 and TRBJ2-1; 7 nucleotides line up with TRBD2. Germline assignment: CDR1 SGHRS and CDR2 YFSETQ. The CDR3 contains 15 residues. The V and J ends lost 0 bases and 5 bases, in that order; junction bases with no gene match: 5. The CDR3 DNA sequence: TGCGCCAGCAGCTTGGGTGCGGGAGTAAACAATGAGCAGTTCTTC. Its protein product is CASSLGAGVNNEQFF.

V usage is TRBV6-1 and J usage is TRBJ2-1; 10 bases map to TRBD1. CDR3 length: 18 residues. Germline V gene sequence: CDR1 MNHNS, CDR2 SASEGT. V was clipped by 1 base and J by 7 bases; unmatched bases: 13. The CDR3 sequence is CASSEGKMMRTGGNEQFF. The CDR3 DNA reads TGTGCCAGCAGTGAAGGTAAAATGATGAGGACAGGGGGGAATGAGCAGTTCTTC.

This clonotype appeared a few times. The V call is TRBV4-2, the J call TRBJ1-5, with D perhaps matching TRBD1 (5 bases). This CDR3 contains 16 residues. The V gene's germline CDR1 is LGHNA and CDR2 YNFKEQ. V lost 0 bases and J 2 bases, leaving 11 bases between the germline ends. The CDR3: CASSQEDSLGNQPQHF. The CDR3 nucleotides are TGTGCCAGCAGCCAAGAAGACAGTTTGGGCAATCAGCCCCAGCATTTT.

The V and J genes are TRBV6-4 and TRBJ1-5, with 9 nucleotides matching TRBD1. Germline V CDR1 and CDR2: MRHNA, SNTAGT. The CDR3 totals 15 residues. V lost 3 bases and J lost 5; bases outside the gene matches: 5. CDR3: CASSEGTGSDQPQHF. DNA of the CDR3: TGTGCCAGCAGTGAAGGGACAGGGTCTGATCAGCCCCAGCATTTT.

In this sample, this clonotype turned up many times. This CDR3 is CASSPQLGGNQPQHF. In DNA, the CDR3 is TGTGCCAGCAGTCCCCAACTAGGGGGCAATCAGCCCCAGCATTTT. The chain joins TRBV28 to TRBJ1-5, with a tentative D call TRBD1 (5 bases). With 5 bases removed from V and 2 bases from J, the gap between germline ends came to 13 bases. Looked up from germline, CDR1 is MDHEN and CDR2 is SYDVKM. The CDR3 is made up of 15 amino acids.

This clonotype was counted a few times. This chain connects TRBV7-2 to TRBJ1-6, with 7 bases aligning to TRBD1. V lost 6 bases, J lost 9 bases, and 26 bases stayed unmatched. The V gene's germline CDR1 is SGHTA and CDR2 FQGNSA. There are 20 residues in the CDR3. The CDR3 region is CASSFPTAGTFYRGSSPLHF. CDR3 DNA sequence: TGTGCCAGCAGTTTCCCCACAGCCGGGACTTTCTACAGGGGTAGTTCACCCCTCCACTTT.

This clonotype was seen a handful of times. The chain recombines TRBV19 with TRBJ2-1; 8 nucleotides match TRBD1. Germline V lookup: CDR1 LNHDA, CDR2 SQIVND (reference sequence). The J segment lost 4 bases and the V segment lost 4 bases, leaving 3 bases of the junction unmatched. This CDR3 has 14 amino acids. CDR3 region: CASSKGQVYNEQFF. Written as DNA, the CDR3 is TGTGCCAGTAGTAAGGGACAGGTGTACAATGAGCAGTTCTTC.

The rearrangement links TRBV5-1 to TRBJ2-2, with D tentatively TRBD1 (5 bases). Germline V gene data show CDR1 as SGHRS and CDR2 as YFSETQ. Trimming stripped 0 bases from V and 2 bases from J, with 8 bases between. This CDR3 is 15 amino acids long. The CDR3 loop reads CASSLVQANTGELFF. Written as DNA, the CDR3 is TGCGCCAGCAGCTTGGTACAGGCTAACACCGGGGAGCTGTTTTTT.

This clonotype has just a few counts. The V call is TRBV7-9, the J call TRBJ1-1; TRBD1 agrees at 8 bases. CDR1 SEHNR and CDR2 FQNEAQ come from the germline V gene (reference sequence). V was pared by 6 bases and J by 6 bases, with 6 bases of the junction left unmatched. This CDR3 has 13 amino acids. The CDR3 loop reads CASRTGAQAEAFF. The CDR3 bases are TGTGCCAGCAGGACAGGGGCGCAAGCTGAAGCTTTCTTT. Together with reference TRBV7-9 and TRBJ1-1, the CDR3 gives the full variable domain: DTGVSQNPRHKITKRGQNVTFRCDPISEHNRLYWYRQTLGQGPEFLTYFQNEAQLEKSRLLSDRFSAERPKGSFSTLEIQRTEQGDSAMYLCASRTGAQAEAFFGQGTRLTVV.